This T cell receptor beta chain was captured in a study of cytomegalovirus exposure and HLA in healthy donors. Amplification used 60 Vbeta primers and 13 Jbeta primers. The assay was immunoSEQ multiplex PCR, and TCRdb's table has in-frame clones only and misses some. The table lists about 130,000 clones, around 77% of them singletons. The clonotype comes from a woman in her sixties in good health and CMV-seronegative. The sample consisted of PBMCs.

The CDR3 coding sequence is TGTGCCAGCAGCTCCACGCCCCAGGGTTACGACGAGCAGTACTTC. Translating gives CASSSTPQGYDEQYF. The genes are TRBV7-3 and TRBJ2-7, with D perhaps matching TRBD1 (5 bases). The germline V gene has CDR1 SGHTA and CDR2 FQGTGA. The CDR3 totals 15 residues. The V and J ends lost 4 bases and 5 bases respectively, with 18 bases between them.